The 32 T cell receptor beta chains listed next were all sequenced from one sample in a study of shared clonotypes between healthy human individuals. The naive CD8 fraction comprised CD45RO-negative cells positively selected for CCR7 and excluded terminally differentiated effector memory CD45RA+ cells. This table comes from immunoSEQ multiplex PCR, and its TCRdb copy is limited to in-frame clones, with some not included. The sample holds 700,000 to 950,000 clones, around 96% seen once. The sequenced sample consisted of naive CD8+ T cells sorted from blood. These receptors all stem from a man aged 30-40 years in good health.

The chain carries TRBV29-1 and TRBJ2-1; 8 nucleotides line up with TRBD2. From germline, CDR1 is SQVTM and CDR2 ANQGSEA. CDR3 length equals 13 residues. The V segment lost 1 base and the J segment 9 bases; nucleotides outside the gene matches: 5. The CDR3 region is CSVEGRTSTEQFF. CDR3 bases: TGCAGCGTTGAAGGGAGGACTAGCACTGAGCAGTTCTTC.

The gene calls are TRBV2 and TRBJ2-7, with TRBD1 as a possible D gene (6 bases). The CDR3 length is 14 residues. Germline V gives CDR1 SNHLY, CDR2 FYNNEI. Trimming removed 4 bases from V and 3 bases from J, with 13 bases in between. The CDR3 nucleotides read TGTGCCAGCAGTGTCAAGGGGGTGGGCTACGAGCAGTACTTC. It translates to CASSVKGVGYEQYF.

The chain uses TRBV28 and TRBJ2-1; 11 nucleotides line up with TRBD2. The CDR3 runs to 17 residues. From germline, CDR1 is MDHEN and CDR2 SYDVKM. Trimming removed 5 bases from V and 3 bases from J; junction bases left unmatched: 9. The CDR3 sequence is CASSTQQTSGGYNEQFF. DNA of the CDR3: TGTGCCAGCAGTACCCAGCAAACTAGCGGGGGCTACAATGAGCAGTTCTTC.

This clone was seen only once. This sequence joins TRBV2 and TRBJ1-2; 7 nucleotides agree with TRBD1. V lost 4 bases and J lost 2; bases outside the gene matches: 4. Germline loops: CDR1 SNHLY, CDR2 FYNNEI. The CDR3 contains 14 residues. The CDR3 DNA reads TGTGCCAGCAGTGGGACAGGACGCAACTATGGCTACACCTTC. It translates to CASSGTGRNYGYTF.

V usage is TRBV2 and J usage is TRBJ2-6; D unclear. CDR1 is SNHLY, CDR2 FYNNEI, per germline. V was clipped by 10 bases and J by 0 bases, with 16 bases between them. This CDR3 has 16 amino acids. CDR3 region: CANTDGPFSGANVLTF. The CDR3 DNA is TGTGCCAACACGGACGGACCTTTCTCTGGGGCCAACGTCCTGACTTTC.

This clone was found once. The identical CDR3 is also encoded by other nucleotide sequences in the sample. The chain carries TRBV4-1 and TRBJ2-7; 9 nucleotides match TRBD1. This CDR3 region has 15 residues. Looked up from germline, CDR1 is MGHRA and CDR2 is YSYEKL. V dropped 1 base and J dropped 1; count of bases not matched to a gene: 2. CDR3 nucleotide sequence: TGCGCCAGCAGCCAAGGGGGACAGGGTTCCTACGAGCAGTACTTC. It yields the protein CASSQGGQGSYEQYF.

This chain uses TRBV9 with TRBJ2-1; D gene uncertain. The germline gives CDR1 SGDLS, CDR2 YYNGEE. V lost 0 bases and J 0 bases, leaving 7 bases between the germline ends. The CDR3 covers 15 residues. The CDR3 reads CASSVDSSSYNEQFF. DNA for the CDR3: TGTGCCAGCAGCGTAGACTCTAGCTCCTACAATGAGCAGTTCTTC.

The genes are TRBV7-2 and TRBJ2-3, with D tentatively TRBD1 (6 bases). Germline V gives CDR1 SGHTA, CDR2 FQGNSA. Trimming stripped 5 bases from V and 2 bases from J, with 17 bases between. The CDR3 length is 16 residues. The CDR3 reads CASSPNRATDTDTQYF. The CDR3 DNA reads TGTGCCAGCAGCCCAAACAGGGCTACTGACACAGATACGCAGTATTTT.

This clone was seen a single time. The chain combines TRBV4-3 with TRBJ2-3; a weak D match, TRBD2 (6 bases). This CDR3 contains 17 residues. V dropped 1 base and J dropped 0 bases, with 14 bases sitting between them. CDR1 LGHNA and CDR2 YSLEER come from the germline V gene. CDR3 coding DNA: TGCGCCAGCAGCCAAGGAGAGGGCGGGGCAAGCACAGATACGCAGTATTTT. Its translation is CASSQGEGGASTDTQYF.

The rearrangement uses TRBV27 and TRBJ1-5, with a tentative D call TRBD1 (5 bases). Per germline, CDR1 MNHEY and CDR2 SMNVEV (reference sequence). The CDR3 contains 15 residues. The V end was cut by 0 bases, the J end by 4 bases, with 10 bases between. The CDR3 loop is CASSLSERGNQPQHF. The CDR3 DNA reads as TGTGCCAGCAGTTTATCGGAACGGGGGAATCAGCCCCAGCATTTT.

CDR3 loop: CASSRRDRGTYNEQFF. Here the CDR3 DNA reads TGTGCCAGCAGCCGCCGCGACAGGGGAACCTACAATGAGCAGTTCTTC. The rearrangement links TRBV7-9 to TRBJ2-1; 8 bases map to TRBD1. This CDR3 region has 16 residues. Germline V gene data show CDR1 as SEHNR and CDR2 as FQNEAQ (reference sequence). Trimming at V came to 5 bases and at J to 2 bases, leaving 8 bases not matched to a gene.

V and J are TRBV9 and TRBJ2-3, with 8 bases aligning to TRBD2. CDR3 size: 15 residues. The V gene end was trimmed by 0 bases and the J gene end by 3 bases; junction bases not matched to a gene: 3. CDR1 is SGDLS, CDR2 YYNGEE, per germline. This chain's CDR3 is CASSVAGGLTDTQYF. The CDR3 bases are TGTGCCAGCAGCGTAGCGGGAGGGTTGACAGATACGCAGTATTTT. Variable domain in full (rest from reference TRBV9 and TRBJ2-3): DSGVTQTPKHLITATGQRVTLRCSPRSGDLSVYWYQQSLDQGLQFLIQYYNGEERAKGNILERFSAQQFPDLHSELNLSSLELGDSALYFCASSVAGGLTDTQYFGPGTRLTVL.

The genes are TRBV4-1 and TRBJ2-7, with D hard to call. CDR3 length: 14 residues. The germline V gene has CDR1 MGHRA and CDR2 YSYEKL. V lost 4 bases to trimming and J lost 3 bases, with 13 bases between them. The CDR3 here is CASSLEMGNYEQYF. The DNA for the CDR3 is TGCGCCAGCAGCCTTGAGATGGGCAACTACGAGCAGTACTTC.

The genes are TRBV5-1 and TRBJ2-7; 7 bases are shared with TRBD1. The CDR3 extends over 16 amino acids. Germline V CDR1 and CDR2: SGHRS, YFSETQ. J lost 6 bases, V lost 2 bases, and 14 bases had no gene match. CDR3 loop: CASSLTPGTVSSEQYF. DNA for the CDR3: TGCGCCAGCAGCTTAACTCCCGGGACAGTTTCTAGCGAGCAGTACTTC.

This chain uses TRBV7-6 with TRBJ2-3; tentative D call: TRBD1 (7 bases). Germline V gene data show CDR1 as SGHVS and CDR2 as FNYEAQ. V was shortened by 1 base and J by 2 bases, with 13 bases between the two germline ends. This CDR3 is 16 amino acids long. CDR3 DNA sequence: TGTGCCAGCAGCTTAGGGGGGGACAGACACACAGATACGCAGTATTTT. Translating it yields CASSLGGDRHTDTQYF.

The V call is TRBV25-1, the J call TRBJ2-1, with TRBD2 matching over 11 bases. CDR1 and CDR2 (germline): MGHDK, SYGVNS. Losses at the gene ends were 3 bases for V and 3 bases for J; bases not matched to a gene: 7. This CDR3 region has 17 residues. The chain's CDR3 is CASSDSLAGGYYNEQFF. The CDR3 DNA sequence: TGTGCCAGCAGTGATTCTCTAGCGGGAGGATACTACAATGAGCAGTTCTTC.

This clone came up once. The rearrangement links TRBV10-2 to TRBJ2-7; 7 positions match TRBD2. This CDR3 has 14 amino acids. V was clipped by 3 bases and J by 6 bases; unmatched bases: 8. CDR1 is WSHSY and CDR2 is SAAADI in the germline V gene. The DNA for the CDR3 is TGCGCCAGCAGTGATCGGGACTACCTAGGCGAGCAGTACTTC. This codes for CASSDRDYLGEQYF.

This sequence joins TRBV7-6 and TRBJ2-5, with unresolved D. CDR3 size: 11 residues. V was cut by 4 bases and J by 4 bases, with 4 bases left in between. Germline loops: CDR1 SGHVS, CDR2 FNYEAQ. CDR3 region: CASSSVETQYF. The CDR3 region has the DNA TGTGCCAGCAGCTCCGTAGAGACCCAGTACTTC.

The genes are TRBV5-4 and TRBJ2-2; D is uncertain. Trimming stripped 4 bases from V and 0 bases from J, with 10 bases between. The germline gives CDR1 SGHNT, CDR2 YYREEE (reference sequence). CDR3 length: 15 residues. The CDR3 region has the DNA TGTGCCAGCAGCCGGACGGACCCGAACACCGGGGAGCTGTTTTTT. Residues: CASSRTDPNTGELFF.

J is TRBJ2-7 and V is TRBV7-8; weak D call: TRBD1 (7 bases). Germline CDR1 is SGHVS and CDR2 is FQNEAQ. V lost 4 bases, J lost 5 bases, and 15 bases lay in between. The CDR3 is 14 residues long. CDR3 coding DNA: TGTGCCAGCAGCTCGCGGGACAGAATAAACGAGCAGTACTTC. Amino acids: CASSSRDRINEQYF. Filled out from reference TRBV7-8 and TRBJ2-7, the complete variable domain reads GAGVSQSPRYKVAKRGQDVALRCDPISGHVSLFWYQQALGQGPEFLTYFQNEAQLDKSGLPSDRFFAERPEGSVSTLKIQRTQQEDSAVYLCASSSRDRINEQYFGPGTRLTVT.

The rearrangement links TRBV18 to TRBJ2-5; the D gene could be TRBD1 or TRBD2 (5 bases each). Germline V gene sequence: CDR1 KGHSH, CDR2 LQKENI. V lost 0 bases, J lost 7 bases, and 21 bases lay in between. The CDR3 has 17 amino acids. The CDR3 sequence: CASSPPVGAEGSGTQYF. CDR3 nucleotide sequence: TGTGCCAGCTCACCACCGGTCGGGGCAGAAGGCTCAGGGACCCAGTACTTC. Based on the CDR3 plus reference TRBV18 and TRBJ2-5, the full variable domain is NAGVMQNPRHLVRRRGQEARLRCSPMKGHSHVYWYRQLPEEGLKFMVYLQKENIIDESGMPKERFSAEFPKEGPSILRIQQVVRGDSAAYFCASSPPVGAEGSGTQYFGPGTRLLVL.

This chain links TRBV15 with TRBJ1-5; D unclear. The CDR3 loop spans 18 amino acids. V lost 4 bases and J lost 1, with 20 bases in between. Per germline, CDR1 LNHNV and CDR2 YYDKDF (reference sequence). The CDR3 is CATSTHSTMELSNQPQHF. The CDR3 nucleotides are TGTGCCACCAGCACCCACTCTACTATGGAGTTGAGCAATCAGCCCCAGCATTTT. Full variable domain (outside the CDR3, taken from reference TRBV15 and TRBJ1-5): DAMVIQNPRYQVTQFGKPVTLSCSQTLNHNVMYWYQQKSSQAPKLLFHYYDKDFNNEADTPDNFQSRRPNTSFCFLDIRSPGLGDTAMYLCATSTHSTMELSNQPQHFGDGTRLSIL.

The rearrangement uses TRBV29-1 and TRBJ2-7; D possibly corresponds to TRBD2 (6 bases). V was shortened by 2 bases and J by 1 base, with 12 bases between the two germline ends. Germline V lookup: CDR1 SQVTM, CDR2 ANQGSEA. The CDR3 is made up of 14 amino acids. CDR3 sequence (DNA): TGCAGCGTTGAATCAGGCGGGGAGTCCTACGAGCAGTACTTC. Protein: CSVESGGESYEQYF.

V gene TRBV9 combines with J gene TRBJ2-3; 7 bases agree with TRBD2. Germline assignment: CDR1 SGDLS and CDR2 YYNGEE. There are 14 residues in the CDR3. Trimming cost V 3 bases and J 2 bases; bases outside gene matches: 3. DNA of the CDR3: TGTGCCAGCAGCGCCGGGACTACCACAGATACGCAGTATTTT. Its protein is CASSAGTTTDTQYF.

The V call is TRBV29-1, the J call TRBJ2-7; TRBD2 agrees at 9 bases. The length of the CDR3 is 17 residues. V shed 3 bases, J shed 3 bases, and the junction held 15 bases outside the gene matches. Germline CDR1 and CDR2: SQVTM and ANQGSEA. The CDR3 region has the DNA TGCAGCGTTGAGCGGGTAGCGGGAGAACAAGACCACTACGAGCAGTACTTC. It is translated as CSVERVAGEQDHYEQYF.

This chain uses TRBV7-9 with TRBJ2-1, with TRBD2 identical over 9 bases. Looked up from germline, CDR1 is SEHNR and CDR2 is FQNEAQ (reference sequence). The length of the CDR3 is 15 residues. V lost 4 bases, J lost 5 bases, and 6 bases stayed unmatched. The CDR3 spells CASSSSSGINNEQFF. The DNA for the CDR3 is TGTGCCAGCAGCTCCTCTAGCGGGATAAACAATGAGCAGTTCTTC.

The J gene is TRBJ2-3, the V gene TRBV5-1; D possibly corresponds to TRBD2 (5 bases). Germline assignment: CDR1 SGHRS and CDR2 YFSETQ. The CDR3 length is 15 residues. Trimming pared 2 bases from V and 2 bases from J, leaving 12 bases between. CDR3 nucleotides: TGCGCCAGCAGCTTAGTGGGAGCGTACACAGATACGCAGTATTTT. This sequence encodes CASSLVGAYTDTQYF.

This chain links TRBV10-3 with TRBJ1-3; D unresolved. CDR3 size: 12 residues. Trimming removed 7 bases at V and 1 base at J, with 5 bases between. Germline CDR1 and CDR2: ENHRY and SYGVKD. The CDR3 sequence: CAITESGNTIYF. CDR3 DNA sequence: TGTGCCATCACAGAGTCTGGAAACACCATATATTTT.

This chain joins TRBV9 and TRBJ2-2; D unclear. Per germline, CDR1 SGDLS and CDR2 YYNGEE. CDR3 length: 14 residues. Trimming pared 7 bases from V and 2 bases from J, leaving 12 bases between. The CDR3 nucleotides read TGTGCCAGCGGGTGGGCAGAAAACACCGGGGAGCTGTTTTTT. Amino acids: CASGWAENTGELFF.

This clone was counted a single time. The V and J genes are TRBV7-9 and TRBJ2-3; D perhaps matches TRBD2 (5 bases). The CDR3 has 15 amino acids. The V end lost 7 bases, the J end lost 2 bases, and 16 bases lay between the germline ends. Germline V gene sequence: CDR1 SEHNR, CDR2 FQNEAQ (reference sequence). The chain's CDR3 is CASTLEEGPTDTQYF. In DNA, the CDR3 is TGTGCCAGCACCCTGGAAGAGGGTCCCACAGATACGCAGTATTTT.

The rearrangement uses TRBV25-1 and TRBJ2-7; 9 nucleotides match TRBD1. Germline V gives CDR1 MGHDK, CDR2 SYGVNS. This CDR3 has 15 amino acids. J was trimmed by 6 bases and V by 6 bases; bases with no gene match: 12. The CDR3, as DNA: TGTGCCAGCAGCCCGTGGGGACAGGGATTGGGCGAGCAGTACTTC. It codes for CASSPWGQGLGEQYF.

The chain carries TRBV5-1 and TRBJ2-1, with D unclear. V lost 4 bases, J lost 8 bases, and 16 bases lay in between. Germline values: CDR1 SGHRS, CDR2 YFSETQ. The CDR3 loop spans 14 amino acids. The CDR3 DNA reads TGCGCCAGCAGCCCCTACCTGGACGCCGATGAGCAGTTCTTC. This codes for CASSPYLDADEQFF.